The 26 T cell receptor beta chains given below trace back to one sample, sequenced in a study of blood T cell repertoires in COVID-19. Sequencing used immunoSEQ multiplex PCR; TCRdb keeps in-frame clones, though not all of them. The data contain about 230,000 clones, about 79% of them singletons. The sequenced material came from peripheral blood. These receptors came from a woman in her forties who had recovered from COVID-19.

J is TRBJ2-5 and V is TRBV7-3; TRBD1 matches at 12 bases. Per germline, CDR1 SGHTA and CDR2 FQGTGA. The CDR3 runs 15 residues. J was trimmed by 5 bases and V by 2 bases; bases with no gene match: 3. This chain's CDR3 is CASSLGTGGKETQYF. The CDR3 DNA is TGTGCCAGCAGCTTAGGGACAGGGGGCAAGGAGACCCAGTACTTC. The full variable domain, with the rest looked up from reference TRBV7-3 and TRBJ2-5, is GAGVSQTPSNKVTEKGKYVELRCDPISGHTALYWYRQSLGQGPEFLIYFQGTGAADDSGLPNDRFFAVRPEGSVSTLKIQRTERGDSAVYLCASSLGTGGKETQYFGPGTRLLVL.

The rearrangement joins TRBV6-5 to TRBJ2-3; 8 bases align to TRBD2. CDR1 MNHEY and CDR2 SVGAGI come from the germline V gene. The CDR3 spans 15 residues. V shed 4 bases and J 1 base; nucleotides not matched to a gene: 4. CDR3 coding DNA: TGTGCCAGCAGTTTGAGCGGGGGAGGCACAGATACGCAGTATTTT. This sequence encodes CASSLSGGGTDTQYF.

The genes are TRBV6-5 and TRBJ2-7, with TRBD1 identical over 9 bases. Unmatched junction bases numbered 7, after V lost 5 bases and J lost 5 bases. This CDR3 has 14 amino acids. The germline V gene has CDR1 MNHEY and CDR2 SVGAGI. The CDR3 bases are TGTGCCAGCAGTAGTGGGGACAGGGCTAACGAGCAGTACTTC. It yields the protein CASSSGDRANEQYF.

The genes are TRBV2 and TRBJ1-5; D unclear. Per germline, CDR1 SNHLY and CDR2 FYNNEI. The germline V and J ends were trimmed by 4 bases and 3 bases, with 13 bases remaining between them. There are 15 residues in the CDR3. The CDR3 nucleotides are TGTGCCAGCAGTGGCCGAGGGAATCCCAATCAGCCCCAGCATTTT. Amino acid sequence: CASSGRGNPNQPQHF.

This chain connects TRBV5-6 to TRBJ1-1; D is ambiguous. The CDR3 consists of 12 residues. CDR1 and CDR2 from the germline V gene are SGHDT and YYEEEE. Trimming took off 2 bases at V and 4 bases at J, with 6 bases between the two ends. The CDR3 loop is CASSLYGTEAFF. For the CDR3, the DNA is TGTGCCAGCAGCTTATACGGCACTGAAGCTTTCTTT.

This rearrangement joins TRBV30 to TRBJ1-4; D not certain. V was shortened by 3 bases and J by 14 bases, with 16 bases between the two germline ends. The CDR3 runs 12 residues. Germline lookup yields CDR1 GTSNPN and CDR2 SVGIG (reference sequence). The CDR3 loop is CAWSQPLGELFF. In DNA, the CDR3 is TGTGCCTGGAGCCAACCGTTGGGAGAGCTGTTTTTT.

The gene calls are TRBV9 and TRBJ2-1, with 11 bases fitting TRBD2. The CDR3 has 16 residues. The trim removed 2 bases at V and 4 bases at J, leaving 5 bases unmatched. CDR1 and CDR2 (germline): SGDLS, YYNGEE. The CDR3 region has the DNA TGTGCCAGCAGCGTTCTATCTAGCGGGGGGTACAATGAGCAGTTCTTC. Translation gives CASSVLSSGGYNEQFF.

J is TRBJ2-5 and V is TRBV6-6; 7 positions agree with TRBD2. After removal of 1 base from V and 2 bases from J, the junction contained 1 base not matched to a gene. CDR1 is MNHNY and CDR2 is SVGAGI in the germline V gene (reference sequence). CDR3 length: 14 residues. This CDR3 reads CASSYWEGQETQYF. The CDR3 bases are TGTGCCAGCAGTTACTGGGAGGGGCAAGAGACCCAGTACTTC.

Written as DNA, the CDR3 is TGTGCCAGCTCACCAGGGAGAGTTCTGTTTTTT. This encodes CASSPGRVLFF. The gene calls are TRBV18 and TRBJ1-4; D gene unclear. Trimming pared 2 bases from V and 14 bases from J, leaving 9 bases between. The CDR3 consists of 11 residues. Germline CDR1 reads KGHSH; CDR2 reads LQKENI.

The V gene is TRBV6-1, the J gene TRBJ2-1; possible D gene TRBD1, 6 bases. This CDR3 is 15 amino acids long. The V end was cut by 1 base, the J end by 3 bases, with 10 bases between. CDR1 is MNHNS and CDR2 is SASEGT in the germline V gene. The CDR3 sequence is CASSEVRQVYNEQFF. The CDR3 nucleotides read TGTGCCAGCAGTGAAGTGAGACAGGTCTACAATGAGCAGTTCTTC.

In DNA, the CDR3 is TGCGCCAGCAGTGCGGTCGGGGGGGATAACACCGGGGAGCTGTTTTTT. Protein product: CASSAVGGDNTGELFF. V usage is TRBV10-2 and J usage is TRBJ2-2; 8 bases match TRBD2. CDR1 WSHSY and CDR2 SAAADI come from the germline V gene. This CDR3 contains 16 residues. Trimming at V came to 4 bases and at J to 2 bases, leaving 6 bases not matched to a gene.

V is TRBV5-1 and J is TRBJ2-2; D perhaps matches TRBD1 (6 bases). CDR3 length equals 18 residues. Germline assignment: CDR1 SGHRS and CDR2 YFSETQ. The V end lost 0 bases, the J end lost 2 bases, and 17 bases lay between the germline ends. The CDR3 nucleotides are TGCGCCAGCAGCTTGGAGGGCAGGGGCGACCTTAACACCGGGGAGCTGTTTTTT. Translated, it gives CASSLEGRGDLNTGELFF. The variable domain in full, completed from reference TRBV5-1 and TRBJ2-2, reads KAGVTQTPRYLIKTRGQQVTLSCSPISGHRSVSWYQQTPGQGLQFLFEYFSETQRNKGNFPGRFSGRQFSNSRSEMNVSTLELGDSALYLCASSLEGRGDLNTGELFFGEGSRLTVL.

The chain joins TRBV28 to TRBJ1-1; TRBD1 matches at 9 bases. Germline V gene sequence: CDR1 MDHEN, CDR2 SYDVKM. CDR3 size: 15 residues. Germline trimming cut 5 bases from V and 2 bases from J; bases unmatched to any gene: 6. The CDR3 is CASSPQGQGNTEAFF. In DNA form, the CDR3 reads TGTGCCAGCAGTCCACAGGGACAGGGAAACACTGAAGCTTTCTTT. Supplemented by reference TRBV28 and TRBJ1-1, the full variable domain reads DVKVTQSSRYLVKRTGEKVFLECVQDMDHENMFWYRQDPGLGLRLIYFSYDVKMKEKGDIPEGYSVSREKKERFSLILESASTNQTSMYLCASSPQGQGNTEAFFGQGTRLTVV.

The chain recombines TRBV19 with TRBJ1-2; 8 nucleotides line up with TRBD1. V lost 5 bases to trimming and J lost 7 bases; unmatched junction nucleotides: 6. This CDR3 comprises 13 residues. Germline V gives CDR1 LNHDA, CDR2 SQIVND (reference sequence). The CDR3 DNA follows: TGTGCCAGTAGTCAAGGACAGGGTTTTGGCTACACCTTC. Its translation is CASSQGQGFGYTF.

This clone was counted only a few times. The chain combines TRBV6-5 with TRBJ2-1; 11 positions agree with TRBD1. The germline V gene encodes CDR1 MNHEY and CDR2 SVGAGI. The CDR3 totals 15 residues. V gave up 6 bases and J gave up 2 bases; unmatched junction bases: 3. Written as DNA, the CDR3 is TGTGCCAGCAGCTCGGGACAGGGGGCCTACAATGAGCAGTTCTTC. Its protein is CASSSGQGAYNEQFF.

In this sample, this clone turned up a few times. The chain combines TRBV6-5 with TRBJ1-1; D ambiguous. Germline CDR1 reads MNHEY; CDR2 reads SVGAGI. V lost 5 bases to trimming and J lost 1 base, with 8 bases between them. The CDR3 consists of 13 residues. The CDR3 loop reads CASSTAGNTEAFF. The CDR3 coding sequence is TGTGCCAGCAGTACTGCGGGGAACACTGAAGCTTTCTTT.

The genes are TRBV2 and TRBJ2-2, with 10 bases fitting TRBD1. The junction had 4 bases not matched to a gene; V was cut back by 9 bases and J by 3 bases. CDR3 size: 14 residues. CDR1 and CDR2 from the germline V gene are SNHLY and FYNNEI. In DNA, the CDR3 is TGTGCCAGGAAAGGGACAGGGGACACCGGGGAGCTGTTTTTT. This codes for CARKGTGDTGELFF.

With respect to this clone: The sample carries other DNA sequences with the same CDR3. The rearrangement joins TRBV7-2 to TRBJ2-7, with TRBD2 matching over 12 bases. The CDR3 covers 15 residues. Germline CDR1 and CDR2: SGHTA and FQGNSA. V lost 5 bases and J lost 2; bases outside the gene matches: 4. In nucleotides, the CDR3 is TGTGCCAGCAGCCCATCTAGCGGGGGGGCCTACGAGCAGTACTTC. Amino acids: CASSPSSGGAYEQYF.

The CDR3 DNA reads TGTGCCAGCAGCTATAACGAGGGAACTAGCGGGGGTGATGAGCAGTTCTTC. It specifies CASSYNEGTSGGDEQFF. The chain has TRBV7-3 and TRBJ2-1, with 11 bases lining up with TRBD2. J gave up 8 bases and V 4 bases, and 13 bases lay outside the gene matches. This CDR3 spans 17 amino acids. The germline CDR1 and CDR2 sequences are SGHTA and FQGTGA.

The J gene is TRBJ2-3, the V gene TRBV7-9, with TRBD2 matching over 11 bases. The CDR3 totals 15 residues. Germline V gives CDR1 SEHNR, CDR2 FQNEAQ (reference sequence). V lost 8 bases and J lost 2; bases outside the gene matches: 6. The CDR3 loop reads CASGSGLAATDTQYF. The CDR3 DNA reads as TGTGCCAGCGGCTCGGGACTAGCGGCCACAGATACGCAGTATTTT.

The gene calls are TRBV9 and TRBJ1-2; 8 bases line up with TRBD1. J lost 7 bases, V lost 1 base, and 9 bases had no gene match. Germline values: CDR1 SGDLS, CDR2 YYNGEE. The CDR3 covers 15 residues. CDR3 sequence: CASSVSAGGDVGYTF. The CDR3 DNA reads as TGTGCCAGCAGCGTATCGGCAGGGGGCGATGTTGGCTACACCTTC.

The genes are TRBV19 and TRBJ1-1; no definite D call. Germline CDR1 reads LNHDA; CDR2 reads SQIVND (reference sequence). The CDR3 sequence is 14 residues long. Trimming pared 3 bases from V and 4 bases from J, leaving 12 bases between. CDR3 nucleotides: TGTGCCAGTAGTATCACCAGCCGAGGCACTGAAGCTTTCTTT. Residues: CASSITSRGTEAFF.

This chain uses TRBV3-1 (or the pseudogene TRBV3-2) with TRBJ1-4; D is uncertain. The germline V and J ends were trimmed by 1 base and 4 bases, with 10 bases remaining between them. The length of the CDR3 is 15 residues. CDR1 and CDR2 (germline): LGHDT, YNNKEL (reference sequence). CDR3 in amino acids: CASSQGNSYNEKLFF. CDR3 bases: TGTGCCAGCAGCCAAGGCAACAGTTATAATGAAAAACTGTTTTTT.

V and J are TRBV11-3 and TRBJ1-2; D unresolved. Between the trimmed V and J ends, which lost 3 bases and 0 bases, there was a span of 14 bases. The CDR3 spans 16 residues. The V gene's germline CDR1 is SGHNT and CDR2 YENEEA. CDR3 in DNA: TGTGCCAGCAGCTTCCCAGCAACTAAAGCTAACTATGGCTACACCTTC. Its protein product is CASSFPATKANYGYTF.

The rearrangement joins TRBV4-1 to TRBJ2-5; tentatively, D is TRBD1 (5 bases). Germline-derived CDR1 and CDR2 are MGHRA and YSYEKL. V was trimmed by 2 bases and J by 3 bases, leaving 10 bases between them. The CDR3 totals 14 residues. The CDR3 is CASSQWGREETQYF. The CDR3 DNA reads TGCGCCAGCAGCCAATGGGGCAGGGAAGAGACCCAGTACTTC.

The genes are TRBV5-6 and TRBJ2-6; D gene uncertain. Germline assignment: CDR1 SGHDT and CDR2 YYEEEE. This CDR3 region has 15 residues. V was clipped by 1 base and J by 4 bases, with 9 bases between them. The CDR3 coding sequence is TGTGCCAGCAGCTTGACTGATTCGGGGGCCAACGTCCTGACTTTC. It codes for CASSLTDSGANVLTF.